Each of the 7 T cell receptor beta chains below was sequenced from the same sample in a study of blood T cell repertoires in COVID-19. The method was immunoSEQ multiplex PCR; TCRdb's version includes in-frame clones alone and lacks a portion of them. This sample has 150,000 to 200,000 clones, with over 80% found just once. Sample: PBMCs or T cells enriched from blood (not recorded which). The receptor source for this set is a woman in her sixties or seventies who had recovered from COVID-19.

CDR3 region: CASSAGLLQETQYF. For the CDR3, the DNA is TGTGCCAGCAGCGCAGGACTGCTCCAAGAGACCCAGTACTTC. The genes are TRBV9 and TRBJ2-5; TRBD2 is a possible D gene (5 bases). This CDR3 contains 14 residues. V was pared by 3 bases and J by 1 base, with 10 bases between. Germline CDR1 and CDR2: SGDLS and YYNGEE. Together with reference TRBV9 and TRBJ2-5, the CDR3 gives the full variable domain: DSGVTQTPKHLITATGQRVTLRCSPRSGDLSVYWYQQSLDQGLQFLIQYYNGEERAKGNILERFSAQQFPDLHSELNLSSLELGDSALYFCASSAGLLQETQYFGPGTRLLVL.

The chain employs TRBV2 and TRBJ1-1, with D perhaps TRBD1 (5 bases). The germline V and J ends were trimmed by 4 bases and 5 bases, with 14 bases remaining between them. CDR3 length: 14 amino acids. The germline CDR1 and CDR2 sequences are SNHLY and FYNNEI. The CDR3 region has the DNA TGTGCCAGCAGTGCCGGGACTGTCGGAACTGAAGCTTTCTTT. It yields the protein CASSAGTVGTEAFF.

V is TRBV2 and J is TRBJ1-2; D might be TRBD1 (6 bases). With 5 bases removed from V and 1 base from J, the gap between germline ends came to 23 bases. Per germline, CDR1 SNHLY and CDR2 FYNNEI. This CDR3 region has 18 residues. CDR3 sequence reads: CASSSPSHRQAVNYGYTF. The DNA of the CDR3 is TGTGCCAGCAGTTCTCCATCCCACCGACAGGCGGTTAACTATGGCTACACCTTC.

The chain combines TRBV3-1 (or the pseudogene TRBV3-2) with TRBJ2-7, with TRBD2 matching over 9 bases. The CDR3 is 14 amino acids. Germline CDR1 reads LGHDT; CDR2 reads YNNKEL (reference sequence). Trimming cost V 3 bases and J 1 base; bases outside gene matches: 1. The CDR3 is CASSHAGGSYEQYF. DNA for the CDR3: TGTGCCAGCAGCCACGCGGGAGGGTCCTACGAGCAGTACTTC.

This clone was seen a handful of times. CDR3 sequence (DNA): TGCAGCGTTGAAGATGTGGGAGTCCGTCGCGAGCAGTACTTC. Its protein product is CSVEDVGVRREQYF. This chain connects TRBV29-1 to TRBJ2-7, with D possibly being TRBD2 (5 bases). The germline CDR1 and CDR2 sequences are SQVTM and ANQGSEA. The CDR3 has 14 amino acids. V lost 0 bases and J 6 bases, leaving 15 bases between the germline ends.

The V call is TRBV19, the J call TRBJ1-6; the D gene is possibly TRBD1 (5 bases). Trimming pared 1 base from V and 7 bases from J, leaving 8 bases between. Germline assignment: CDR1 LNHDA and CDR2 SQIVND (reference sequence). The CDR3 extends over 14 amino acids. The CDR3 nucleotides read TGTGCCAGTAGTATAGCGAAGGGGAATTCACCCCTCCACTTT. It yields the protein CASSIAKGNSPLHF.

CDR3 in amino acids: CAIRKDREAGELFF. The CDR3 DNA is TGTGCCATCAGGAAGGACAGGGAGGCCGGGGAGCTGTTTTTT. The J gene is TRBJ2-2, the V gene TRBV10-3; TRBD1 matches 8 bases. Losses at the gene ends were 6 bases for V and 6 bases for J; bases not matched to a gene: 6. The length of the CDR3 is 14 residues. In germline, CDR1 is ENHRY, CDR2 SYGVKD.